A selection of T cell receptor beta chains follows, all from one sample in a study of cytomegalovirus exposure and HLA in healthy donors. TCRdb's table, derived via immunoSEQ multiplex PCR, lists solely in-frame clones and lacks some. The sample records more than 95,000 clones, nearly 90% being singletons. Specimen: PBMCs. The source is a woman between 18 and 29 years old in good health and CMV-seronegative. CDR3s include the opening cysteine and the closing phenylalanine or tryptophan. The D gene is left open where the match is weak. The size entry is marked missing in some rows and otherwise reads once, few, many or a size class.

>TRBV5-1|TRBD1|NA|TRBJ2-2
CASNPTGATGELFF
TGCGCCAGCAACCCGACAGGGGCCACCGGGGAGCTGTTTTTT
>TRBV2|TRBD2|once|TRBJ2-3
CARGTSGTDTQYF
TGTGCCAGAGGGACTAGCGGAACAGATACGCAGTATTTT
>TRBV27|NA|once|TRBJ2-5
CASSWRGETQYF
TGTGCCAGCAGTTGGAGGGGAGAGACCCAGTACTTC
>TRBV19|TRBD2|NA|TRBJ2-7
CASTAGGPYEQYF
TGTGCCAGTACGGCGGGAGGGCCCTACGAGCAGTACTTC
>TRBV7-8|TRBD2|once|TRBJ2-3
CASIPGRVAGVGDTQYF
TGTGCCAGCATCCCAGGGAGGGTAGCGGGAGTGGGAGATACGCAGTATTTT
>TRBV7-9|NA|NA|TRBJ1-3
CASSPFSGSGNTIYF
TGTGCCAGCAGCCCATTTAGTGGCTCTGGAAACACCATATATTTT
>TRBV5-1|NA|NA|TRBJ2-5
CASSASGQPQETQYF
TGCGCCAGCAGCGCCAGTGGACAGCCCCAAGAGACCCAGTACTTC
>TRBV28|NA|NA|TRBJ1-5
CATSPPQHF
TGTGCCACCTCCCCCCCCCAGCATTTT
>TRBV30|TRBD2|NA|TRBJ2-7
CAGHSGDYEQYF
TGTGCCGGACACTCTGGGGACTACGAGCAATACTTC
>TRBV5-6|NA|NA|TRBJ2-3
CASSPSPGAGTDTQYF
TGTGCCAGCAGCCCCTCACCTGGGGCAGGGACAGATACGCAGTATTTT
>TRBV5-4|TRBD2|NA|TRBJ2-1
CASSAIDSGIYNEQFF
TGTGCCAGCAGCGCCATCGACAGCGGGATATACAATGAGCAGTTCTTC
>TRBV2|TRBD2|NA|TRBJ2-1
CASSESLAGGVEQFF
TGTGCCAGCAGTGAATCACTAGCGGGAGGCGTTGAGCAGTTCTTC
>TRBV6-5|NA|NA|TRBJ1-3
CASSRLTVGGNTIYF
TGTGCCAGCAGTCGCTTGACAGTTGGAGGAAACACCATATATTTT
>TRBV27|TRBD2|NA|TRBJ2-2
CASSPPGGGTGELFF
TGTGCCAGCAGTCCCCCGGGAGGCGGGACCGGGGAGCTGTTTTTT
>TRBV27|TRBD2|NA|TRBJ2-3
CASSPWTSGRDTQYF
TGTGCCAGCAGCCCCTGGACTAGCGGGAGAGATACGCAGTATTTT
>TRBV10-3|NA|NA|TRBJ1-2
CAISEGALGYTF
TGTGCCATCAGTGAGGGGGCGCTTGGCTACACCTTC
>TRBV18|NA|NA|TRBJ2-5
CASSTNRVAGETQYF
TGTGCCAGCTCAACAAACAGGGTGGCTGGGGAGACCCAGTACTTC
>TRBV7-9|TRBD1|NA|TRBJ1-4
CASSPPGQDNEKLFF
TGTGCCAGCAGCCCGCCGGGACAGGATAATGAAAAACTGTTTTTT
>TRBV5-1|TRBD1|few|TRBJ1-4
CASSWTGANEKLFF
TGCGCCAGCAGCTGGACAGGAGCTAATGAAAAACTGTTTTTT
>TRBV10-1|NA|NA|TRBJ1-5
CATVNQPQHF
TGCGCCACGGTAAATCAGCCCCAGCATTTT
>TRBV7-2|NA|NA|TRBJ2-3
CASRVGGGFRITDTQYF
TGTGCCAGCAGAGTCGGCGGGGGCTTCCGGATCACAGATACGCAGTATTTT
>TRBV5-4|TRBD1|NA|TRBJ2-3
CASSLKWTGKTDTQYF
TGTGCCAGCAGCTTGAAGTGGACAGGGAAAACAGATACGCAGTATTTT
>TRBV7-8|TRBD1|few|TRBJ2-7
CASSLAAQGANEQYF
TGTGCCAGCAGCTTAGCCGCCCAGGGGGCGAACGAGCAGTACTTC
>TRBV19|NA|NA|TRBJ1-5
CASKARDESNQPQHF
TGTGCCAGTAAGGCCAGGGATGAGAGCAATCAGCCCCAGCATTTT
>TRBV5-1|TRBD1|NA|TRBJ2-1
CASSLAGQGYGFYNEQFF
TGCGCCAGCAGCTTGGCCGGACAGGGGTACGGGTTCTACAATGAGCAGTTCTTC
>TRBV27|TRBD1|NA|TRBJ2-3
CASNRDRRTDTQYF
TGTGCCAGCAACCGGGACAGACGCACAGATACGCAGTATTTT
>TRBV2|NA|few|TRBJ2-2
CASKQGTGDGELFF
TGTGCCAGCAAACAGGGGACTGGGGACGGGGAGCTGTTTTTT
>TRBV18|NA|NA|TRBJ2-2
CASSPGAVTTNTGELFF
TGTGCCAGCTCACCGGGAGCAGTGACAACGAACACCGGGGAGCTGTTTTTT
>TRBV25-1|TRBD1|NA|TRBJ1-1
CASSEQGGTEAFF
TGTGCCAGCAGTGAACAGGGGGGCACTGAAGCTTTCTTT
>TRBV9|TRBD1|NA|TRBJ2-7
CASSVTSGTVLTEQYF
TGTGCCAGCAGCGTTACCTCCGGGACAGTTTTGACCGAACAGTACTTC
>TRBV28|TRBD1|NA|TRBJ1-5
CASSTQWDRNSNQPQHF
TGTGCCAGCAGTACTCAATGGGACAGAAATAGCAATCAGCCCCAGCATTTT
>TRBV30|NA|NA|TRBJ1-5
CAWSHSGSSNQPQHF
TGTGCCTGGAGTCATTCAGGTTCAAGCAATCAGCCCCAGCATTTT
>TRBV12-1|NA|NA|TRBJ1-5
CASSSTGGGGNQPQHF
TGTGCCAGCAGCAGTACAGGGGGTGGTGGCAATCAGCCCCAGCATTTT
>TRBV15|NA|NA|TRBJ1-2
CATSRGLDLAVHYGYTF
TGTGCCACCAGCAGAGGACTCGATCTTGCGGTACACTATGGCTACACCTTC
>TRBV7-6|TRBD1|NA|TRBJ1-5
CASSLAPTGTGVNQPQHF
TGTGCCAGCAGCTTAGCACCTACCGGGACAGGGGTCAATCAGCCCCAGCATTTT
>TRBV27|TRBD2|NA|TRBJ2-2
CASSFGTSGRMNTGELFF
TGTGCCAGCAGTTTTGGGACTAGCGGGAGGATGAACACCGGGGAGCTGTTTTTT
>TRBV6-5|NA|NA|TRBJ1-1
CASSYHIAGNTEAFF
TGTGCCAGCAGTTACCATATCGCCGGGAACACTGAAGCTTTCTTT
>TRBV9|NA|few|TRBJ1-3
CASTRTDNSGNTIYF
TGTGCCAGCACCAGGACGGACAACTCTGGAAACACCATATATTTT
>TRBV4-2|NA|once|TRBJ1-3
CASSQDRQTSGNTIYF
TGTGCCAGCAGCCAAGATCGACAGACCTCTGGAAACACCATATATTTT
>TRBV7-2|TRBD1|NA|TRBJ2-7
CASSLTGEEQYF
TGTGCCAGCAGCTTGACAGGGGAAGAGCAGTACTTC
>TRBV6-6|NA|NA|TRBJ1-2
CASQPTGTYGYTF
TGTGCCAGCCAACCCACAGGGACCTATGGCTACACCTTC
>TRBV11-3|TRBD1|NA|TRBJ2-7
CASSPGTGNYEQYF
TGTGCCAGCAGCCCCGGGACAGGCAACTACGAGCAGTACTTC
>TRBV11-3|TRBD1|NA|TRBJ2-2
CASSLWEVGQGRTGELFF
TGTGCCAGCAGCTTATGGGAAGTCGGACAGGGAAGAACCGGGGAGCTGTTTTTT
>TRBV7-2|NA|NA|TRBJ2-7
CASSFVAGRYEQYF
TGTGCCAGCAGCTTTGTGGCAGGGCGGTACGAGCAGTACTTC
>TRBV19|NA|NA|TRBJ2-4
CASSIEGRGSIQYF
TGTGCCAGTAGTATAGAAGGAAGGGGGAGCATTCAGTACTTC
>TRBV11-3|TRBD2|NA|TRBJ2-1
CASSLSGTQSPYNEQFF
TGTGCCAGCAGCTTAAGCGGGACCCAGTCCCCCTACAATGAGCAGTTCTTC
>TRBV7-9|TRBD1|NA|TRBJ1-4
CASSDGTANEKLFF
TGTGCCAGCAGCGATGGGACAGCAAATGAAAAACTGTTTTTT
>TRBV9|TRBD1|NA|TRBJ1-2
CASSETGTGVWGYGYTF
TGTGCCAGCAGCGAGACCGGGACAGGGGTTTGGGGCTATGGCTACACCTTC
>TRBV5-1|NA|NA|TRBJ1-3
CASSLGPRVSGNTIYF
TGCGCCAGCAGCTTGGGCCCCAGGGTCTCTGGAAACACCATATATTTT
>TRBV7-6|NA|NA|TRBJ1-1
CASSPQRAGEAFF
TGTGCCAGCAGCCCCCAGAGGGCGGGTGAAGCTTTCTTT